This TCR beta chain emerged from a study of TIL therapy for anti-PD-1-resistant metastatic lung cancer. Overall study context: Median tumor PD-L1 proportion score was approximately 6.3%. Half of patients were current or former smokers.

Study-wide results and caveats: This highly selected cohort may not generalize to typical lung cancer patients.

In regard to this clone: Its target is not known.

Time point given: pre-treatment sample, taken before nivolumab and TIL therapy. Adults with stage 4 NSCLC were enrolled in a phase I trial. This was the immunoSEQ v3 assay. Some clones are missing from TCRdb's copy, which holds only in-frame ones; the method was immunoSEQ multiplex PCR. The table shows more than 50,000 clones, with 87% occurring only once. The CDR3 is made up of 15 amino acids. CDR1 SGHRS and CDR2 YFSETQ come from the germline V gene. V shed 3 bases and J shed 3 bases, with 16 bases lying between them. The starting material was blood, obtained at baseline. The clonotype was recovered from a person aged 25-80 years with non-small cell lung cancer. The chain couples TRBV5-1 to TRBJ2-7, with D unclear. The CDR3 is CASSSARAANYEQYF. The CDR3 DNA is TGCGCCAGCAGCTCCGCCCGGGCGGCGAACTACGAGCAGTACTTC. Full variable domain (missing parts from reference TRBV5-1 and TRBJ2-7): KAGVTQTPRYLIKTRGQQVTLSCSPISGHRSVSWYQQTPGQGLQFLFEYFSETQRNKGNFPGRFSGRQFSNSRSEMNVSTLELGDSALYLCASSSARAANYEQYFGPGTRLTVT.